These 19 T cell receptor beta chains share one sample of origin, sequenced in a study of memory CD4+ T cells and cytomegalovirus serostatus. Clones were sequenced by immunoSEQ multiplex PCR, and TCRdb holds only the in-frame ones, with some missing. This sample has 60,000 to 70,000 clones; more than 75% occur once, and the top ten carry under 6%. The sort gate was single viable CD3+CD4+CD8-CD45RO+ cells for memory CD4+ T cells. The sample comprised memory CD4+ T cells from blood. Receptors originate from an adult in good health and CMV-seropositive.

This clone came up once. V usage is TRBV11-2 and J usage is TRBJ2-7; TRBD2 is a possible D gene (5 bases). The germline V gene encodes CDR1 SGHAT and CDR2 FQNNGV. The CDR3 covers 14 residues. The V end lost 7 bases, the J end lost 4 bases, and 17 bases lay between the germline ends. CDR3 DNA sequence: TGTGCCAGCACCCCCGACGGCGGGCTATACGAGCAGTACTTC. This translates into CASTPDGGLYEQYF. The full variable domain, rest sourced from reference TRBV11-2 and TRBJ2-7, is EAGVAQSPRYKIIEKRQSVAFWCNPISGHATLYWYQQILGQGPKLLIQFQNNGVVDDSQLPKDRFSAERLKGVDSTLKIQPAKLEDSAVYLCASTPDGGLYEQYFGPGTRLTVT.

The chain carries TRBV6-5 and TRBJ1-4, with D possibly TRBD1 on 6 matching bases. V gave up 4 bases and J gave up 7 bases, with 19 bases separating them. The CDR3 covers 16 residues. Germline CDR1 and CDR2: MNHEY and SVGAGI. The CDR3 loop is CASSFGQLLKGEKLFF. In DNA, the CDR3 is TGTGCCAGCAGTTTCGGACAGCTACTTAAGGGTGAAAAACTGTTTTTT.

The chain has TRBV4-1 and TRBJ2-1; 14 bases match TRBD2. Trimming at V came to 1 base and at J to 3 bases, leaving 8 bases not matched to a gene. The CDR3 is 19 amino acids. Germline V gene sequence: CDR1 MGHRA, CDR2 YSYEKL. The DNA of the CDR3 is TGCGCCAGCAGCCAAGGTCCCGGGACTAGCGGGGGCTACTACAATGAGCAGTTCTTC. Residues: CASSQGPGTSGGYYNEQFF.

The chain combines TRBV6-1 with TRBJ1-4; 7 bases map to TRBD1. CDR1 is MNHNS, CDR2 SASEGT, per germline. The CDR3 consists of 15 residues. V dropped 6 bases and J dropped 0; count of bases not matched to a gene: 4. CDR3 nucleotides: TGTGCCAGCAGAGACCAGGGGGCAACTAATGAAAAACTGTTTTTT. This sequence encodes CASRDQGATNEKLFF.

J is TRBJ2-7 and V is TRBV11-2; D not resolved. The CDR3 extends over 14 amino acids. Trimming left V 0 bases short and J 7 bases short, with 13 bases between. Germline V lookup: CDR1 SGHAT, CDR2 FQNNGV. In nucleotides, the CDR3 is TGTGCCAGCAGCTTAGATCGGTTCGATGGGGAGCAGTACTTC. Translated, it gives CASSLDRFDGEQYF. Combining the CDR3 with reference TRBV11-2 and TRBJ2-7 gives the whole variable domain EAGVAQSPRYKIIEKRQSVAFWCNPISGHATLYWYQQILGQGPKLLIQFQNNGVVDDSQLPKDRFSAERLKGVDSTLKIQPAKLEDSAVYLCASSLDRFDGEQYFGPGTRLTVT.

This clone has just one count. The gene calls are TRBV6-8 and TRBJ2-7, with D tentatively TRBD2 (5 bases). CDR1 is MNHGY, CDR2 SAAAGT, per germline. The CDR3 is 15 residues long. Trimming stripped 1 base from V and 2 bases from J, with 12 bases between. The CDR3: CASSYLDFPPYEQYF. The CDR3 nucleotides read TGTGCCAGCAGTTACTTGGACTTTCCGCCCTACGAGCAGTACTTC.

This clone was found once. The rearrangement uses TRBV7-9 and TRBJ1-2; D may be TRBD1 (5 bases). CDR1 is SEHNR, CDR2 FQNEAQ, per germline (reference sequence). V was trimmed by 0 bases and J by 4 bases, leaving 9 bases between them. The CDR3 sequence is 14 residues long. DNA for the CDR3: TGTGCCAGCAGCTTAGCCGACAGTCCCTATGGCTACACCTTC. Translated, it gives CASSLADSPYGYTF. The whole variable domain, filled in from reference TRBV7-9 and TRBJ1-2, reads DTGVSQNPRHKITKRGQNVTFRCDPISEHNRLYWYRQTLGQGPEFLTYFQNEAQLEKSRLLSDRFSAERPKGSFSTLEIQRTEQGDSAMYLCASSLADSPYGYTFGSGTRLTVV.

This chain's CDR3 is CASSIKEGTQYF. The DNA of the CDR3 is TGTGCCAGTAGTATTAAGGAGGGTACGCAGTATTTT. The J gene is TRBJ2-3, the V gene TRBV19, with D possibly being TRBD2 (6 bases). Germline V CDR1 and CDR2: LNHDA, SQIVND (reference sequence). The CDR3 is 12 residues long. The germline V and J ends were trimmed by 3 bases and 8 bases, with 9 bases remaining between them.

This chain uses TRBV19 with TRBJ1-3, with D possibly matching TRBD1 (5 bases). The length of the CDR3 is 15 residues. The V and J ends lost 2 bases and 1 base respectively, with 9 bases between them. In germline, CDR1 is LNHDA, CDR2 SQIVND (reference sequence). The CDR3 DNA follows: TGTGCCAGTAGTATACAGGGCGCTTCTGGAAACACCATATATTTT. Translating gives CASSIQGASGNTIYF.

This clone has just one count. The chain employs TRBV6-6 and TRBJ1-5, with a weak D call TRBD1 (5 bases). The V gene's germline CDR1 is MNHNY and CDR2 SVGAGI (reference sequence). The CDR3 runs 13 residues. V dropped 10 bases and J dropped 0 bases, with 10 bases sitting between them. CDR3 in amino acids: CATRQISNQPQHF. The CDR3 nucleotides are TGTGCCACCCGACAGATTAGCAATCAGCCCCAGCATTTT.

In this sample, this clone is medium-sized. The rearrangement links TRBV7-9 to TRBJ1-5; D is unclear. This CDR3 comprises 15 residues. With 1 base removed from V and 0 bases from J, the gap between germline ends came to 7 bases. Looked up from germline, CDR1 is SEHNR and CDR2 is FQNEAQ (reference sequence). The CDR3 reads CASSLGGLSNQPQHF. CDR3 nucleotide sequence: TGTGCCAGCAGCTTAGGCGGGCTTAGCAATCAGCCCCAGCATTTT.

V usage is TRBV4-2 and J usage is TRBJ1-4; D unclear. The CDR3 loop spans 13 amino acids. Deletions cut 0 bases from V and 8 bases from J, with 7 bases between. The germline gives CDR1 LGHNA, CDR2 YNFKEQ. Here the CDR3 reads CASSQEEGEKLFF. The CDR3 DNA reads TGTGCCAGCAGCCAAGAAGAAGGGGAAAAACTGTTTTTT.

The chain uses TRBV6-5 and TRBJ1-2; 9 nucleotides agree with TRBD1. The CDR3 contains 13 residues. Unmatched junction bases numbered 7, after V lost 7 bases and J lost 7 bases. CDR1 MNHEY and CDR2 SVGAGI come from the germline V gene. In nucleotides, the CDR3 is TGTGCCAGCACCATCGGGACAGGGACTGGCTACACCTTC. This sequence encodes CASTIGTGTGYTF.

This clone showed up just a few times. CDR3: CASSLGGVHEQFF. The CDR3 nucleotides read TGTGCCAGCAGCTTAGGGGGAGTTCATGAGCAGTTCTTC. This chain connects TRBV7-2 to TRBJ2-1, with D maybe TRBD2 (5 bases). Trimming left V 1 base short and J 8 bases short, with 9 bases between. This CDR3 has 13 residues. Per the germline V gene, CDR1 is SGHTA and CDR2 is FQGNSA.

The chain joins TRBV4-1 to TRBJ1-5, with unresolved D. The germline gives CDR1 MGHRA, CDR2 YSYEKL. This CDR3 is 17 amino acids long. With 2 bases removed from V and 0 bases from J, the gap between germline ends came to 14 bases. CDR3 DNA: TGCGCCAGCAGCCAACATAAGAGTACGGATAGCAATCAGCCCCAGCATTTT. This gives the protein CASSQHKSTDSNQPQHF.

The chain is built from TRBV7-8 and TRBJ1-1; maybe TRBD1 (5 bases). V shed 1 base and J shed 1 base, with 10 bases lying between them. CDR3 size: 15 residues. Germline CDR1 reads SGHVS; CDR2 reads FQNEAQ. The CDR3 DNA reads TGTGCCAGCAGCTTAGTAAAGGGGCCGAACACTGAAGCTTTCTTT. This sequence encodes CASSLVKGPNTEAFF.

CDR3 sequence reads: CASSSSYEQYF. CDR3 nucleotide sequence: TGTGCCAGTAGTTCAAGCTACGAGCAGTACTTC. The genes are TRBV19 and TRBJ2-7, with D uncertain. The germline V gene encodes CDR1 LNHDA and CDR2 SQIVND (reference sequence). V was pared by 5 bases and J by 3 bases, with 5 bases between. The length of the CDR3 is 11 residues.

The DNA for the CDR3 is TGTGCCAGTAGTACCCGGACTAGCGGCACCGGGGAGCTGTTTTTT. As protein: CASSTRTSGTGELFF. This chain uses TRBV19 with TRBJ2-2; 10 positions match TRBD2. V gave up 4 bases and J gave up 4 bases; unmatched junction bases: 3. Germline V gene data show CDR1 as LNHDA and CDR2 as SQIVND (reference sequence). The CDR3 spans 15 residues. Filled out from reference TRBV19 and TRBJ2-2, the complete variable domain reads DGGITQSPKYLFRKEGQNVTLSCEQNLNHDAMYWYRQDPGQGLRLIYYSQIVNDFQKGDIAEGYSVSREKKESFPLTVTSAQKNPTAFYLCASSTRTSGTGELFFGEGSRLTVL.

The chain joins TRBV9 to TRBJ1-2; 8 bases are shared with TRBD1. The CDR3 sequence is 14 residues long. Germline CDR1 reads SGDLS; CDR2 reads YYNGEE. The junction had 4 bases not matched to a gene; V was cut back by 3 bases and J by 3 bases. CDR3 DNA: TGTGCCAGCAGCGCCCAGGGGGCGTACTATGGCTACACCTTC. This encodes CASSAQGAYYGYTF.